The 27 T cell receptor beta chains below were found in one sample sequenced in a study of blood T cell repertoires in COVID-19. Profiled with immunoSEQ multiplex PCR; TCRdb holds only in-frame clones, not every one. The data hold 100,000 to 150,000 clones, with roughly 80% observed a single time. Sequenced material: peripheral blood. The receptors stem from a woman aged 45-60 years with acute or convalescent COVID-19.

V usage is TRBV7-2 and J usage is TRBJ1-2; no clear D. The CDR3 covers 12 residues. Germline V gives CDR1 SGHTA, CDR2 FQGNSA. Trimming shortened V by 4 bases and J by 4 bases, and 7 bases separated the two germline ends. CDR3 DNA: TGTGCCAGCAGCTCTAGCACCTATGGCTACACCTTC. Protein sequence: CASSSSTYGYTF.

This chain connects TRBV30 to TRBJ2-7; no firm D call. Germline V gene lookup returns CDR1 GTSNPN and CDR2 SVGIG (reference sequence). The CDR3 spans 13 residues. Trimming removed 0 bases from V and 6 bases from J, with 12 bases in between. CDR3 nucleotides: TGTGCCTGGAGTGTACAACCCGTTTCCGAGCAGTACTTC. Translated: CAWSVQPVSEQYF.

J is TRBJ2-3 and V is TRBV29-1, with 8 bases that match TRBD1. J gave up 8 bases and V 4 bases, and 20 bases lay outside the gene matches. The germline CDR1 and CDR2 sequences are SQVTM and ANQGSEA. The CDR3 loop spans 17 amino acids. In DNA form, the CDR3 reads TGCAGCGTTGTTGTGTTTGGACAGGGTCAAATTTCCAGTACGCAGTATTTT. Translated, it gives CSVVVFGQGQISSTQYF.

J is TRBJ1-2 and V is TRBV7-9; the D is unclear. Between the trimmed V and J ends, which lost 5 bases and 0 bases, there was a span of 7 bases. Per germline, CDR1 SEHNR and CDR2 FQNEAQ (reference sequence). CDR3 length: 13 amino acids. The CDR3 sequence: CASSVSANYGYTF. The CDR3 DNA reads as TGTGCCAGCAGCGTCTCAGCTAACTATGGCTACACCTTC.

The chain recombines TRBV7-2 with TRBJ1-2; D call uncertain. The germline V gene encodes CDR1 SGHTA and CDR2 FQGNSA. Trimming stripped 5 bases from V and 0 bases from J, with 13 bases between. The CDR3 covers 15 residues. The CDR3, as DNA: TGTGCCAGCAGCCTGGTTGTCGGGGCTAACTATGGCTACACCTTC. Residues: CASSLVVGANYGYTF. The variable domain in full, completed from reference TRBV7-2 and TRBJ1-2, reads GAGVSQSPSNKVTEKGKDVELRCDPISGHTALYWYRQSLGQGLEFLIYFQGNSAPDKSGLPSDRFSAERTGGSVSTLTIQRTQQEDSAVYLCASSLVVGANYGYTFGSGTRLTVV.

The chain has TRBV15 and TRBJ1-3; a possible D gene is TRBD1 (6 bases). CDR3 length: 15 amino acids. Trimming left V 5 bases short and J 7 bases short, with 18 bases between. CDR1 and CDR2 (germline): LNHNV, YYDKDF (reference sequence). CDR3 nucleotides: TGTGCCACCAGCTGGGGAACAGGGTTTTCTAACACCATATATTTT. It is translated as CATSWGTGFSNTIYF.

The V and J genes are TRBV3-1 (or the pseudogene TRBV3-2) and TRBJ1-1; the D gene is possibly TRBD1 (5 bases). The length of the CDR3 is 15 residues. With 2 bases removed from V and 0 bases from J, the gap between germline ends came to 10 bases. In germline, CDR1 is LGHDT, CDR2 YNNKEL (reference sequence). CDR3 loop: CASSQWRQMNTEAFF. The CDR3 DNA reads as TGTGCCAGCAGCCAATGGCGACAGATGAACACTGAAGCTTTCTTT.

CDR3 sequence reads: CASSVATANSPLHF. CDR3 DNA sequence: TGTGCCAGCAGCGTAGCGACAGCCAATTCACCCCTCCACTTT. The gene calls are TRBV9 and TRBJ1-6; D is perhaps TRBD1 (5 bases). V dropped 0 bases and J dropped 7 bases, with 8 bases sitting between them. Germline CDR1 is SGDLS and CDR2 is YYNGEE. There are 14 residues in the CDR3.

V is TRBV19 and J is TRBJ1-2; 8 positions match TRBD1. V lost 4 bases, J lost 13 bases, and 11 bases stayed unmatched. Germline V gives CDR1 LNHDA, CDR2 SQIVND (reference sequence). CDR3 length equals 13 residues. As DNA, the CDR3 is TGTGCCAGTAGTAGAGGGGACAGGCTCCAATGCACCTTC. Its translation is CASSRGDRLQCTF.

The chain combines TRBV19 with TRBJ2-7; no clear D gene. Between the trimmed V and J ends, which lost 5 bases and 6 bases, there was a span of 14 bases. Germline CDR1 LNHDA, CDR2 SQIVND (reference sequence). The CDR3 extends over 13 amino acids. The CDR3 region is CASSPSIWSEQYF. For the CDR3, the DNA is TGTGCCAGTAGTCCCTCAATCTGGAGCGAGCAGTACTTC.

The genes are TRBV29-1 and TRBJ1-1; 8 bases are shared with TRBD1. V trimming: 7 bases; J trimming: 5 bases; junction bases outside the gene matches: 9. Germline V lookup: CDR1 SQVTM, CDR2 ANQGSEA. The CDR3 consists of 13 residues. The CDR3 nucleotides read TGCAGCGCCGCGACAGGGGCCCGGACTGAAGCTTTCTTT. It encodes CSAATGARTEAFF.

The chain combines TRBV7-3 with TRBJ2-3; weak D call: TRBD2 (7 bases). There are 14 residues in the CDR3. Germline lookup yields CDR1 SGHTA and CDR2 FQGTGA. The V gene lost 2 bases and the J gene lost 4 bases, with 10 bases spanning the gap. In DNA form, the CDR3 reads TGTGCCAGCAGCTTATCGGGGGGCCCAGATACGCAGTATTTT. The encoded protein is CASSLSGGPDTQYF.

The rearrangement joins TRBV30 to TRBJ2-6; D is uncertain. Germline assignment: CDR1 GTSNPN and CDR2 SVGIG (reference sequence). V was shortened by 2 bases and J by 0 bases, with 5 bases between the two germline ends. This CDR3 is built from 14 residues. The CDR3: CAWSISSGANVLTF. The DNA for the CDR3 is TGTGCCTGGAGTATTAGCTCTGGGGCCAACGTCCTGACTTTC.

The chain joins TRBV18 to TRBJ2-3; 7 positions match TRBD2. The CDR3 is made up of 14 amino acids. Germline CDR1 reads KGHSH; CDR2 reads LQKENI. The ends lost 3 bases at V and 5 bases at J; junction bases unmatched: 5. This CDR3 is CASSPAGVRDTQYF. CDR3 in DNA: TGTGCCAGCTCACCCGCGGGGGTAAGAGATACGCAGTATTTT.

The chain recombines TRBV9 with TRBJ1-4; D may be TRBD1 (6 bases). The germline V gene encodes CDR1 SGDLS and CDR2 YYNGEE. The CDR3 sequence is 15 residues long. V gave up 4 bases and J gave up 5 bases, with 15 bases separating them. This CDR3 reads CASSPRTDGNEKLFF. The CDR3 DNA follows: TGTGCCAGCAGCCCCCGGACAGACGGAAATGAAAAACTGTTTTTT.

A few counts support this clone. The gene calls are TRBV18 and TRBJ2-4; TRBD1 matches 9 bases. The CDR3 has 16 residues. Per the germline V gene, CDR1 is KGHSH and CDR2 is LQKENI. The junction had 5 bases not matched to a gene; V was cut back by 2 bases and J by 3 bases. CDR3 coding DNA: TGTGCCAGCTCACCAACAGGGGGCGAGGGCAAAAACATTCAGTACTTC. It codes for CASSPTGGEGKNIQYF.

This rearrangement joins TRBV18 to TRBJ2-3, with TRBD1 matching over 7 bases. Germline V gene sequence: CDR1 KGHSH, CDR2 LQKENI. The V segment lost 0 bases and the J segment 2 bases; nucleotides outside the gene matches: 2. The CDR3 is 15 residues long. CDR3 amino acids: CASSPPGQLTDTQYF. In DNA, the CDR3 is TGTGCCAGCTCACCACCGGGACAGCTCACAGATACGCAGTATTTT. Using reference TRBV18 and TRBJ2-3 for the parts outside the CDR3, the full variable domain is NAGVMQNPRHLVRRRGQEARLRCSPMKGHSHVYWYRQLPEEGLKFMVYLQKENIIDESGMPKERFSAEFPKEGPSILRIQQVVRGDSAAYFCASSPPGQLTDTQYFGPGTRLTVL.

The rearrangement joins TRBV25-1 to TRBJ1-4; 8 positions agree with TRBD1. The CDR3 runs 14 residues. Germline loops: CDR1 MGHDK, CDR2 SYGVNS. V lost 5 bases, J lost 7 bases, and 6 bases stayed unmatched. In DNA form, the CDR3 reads TGTGCCAGCAGTACAGGGGGGCCGGGTGAAAAACTGTTTTTT. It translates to CASSTGGPGEKLFF.

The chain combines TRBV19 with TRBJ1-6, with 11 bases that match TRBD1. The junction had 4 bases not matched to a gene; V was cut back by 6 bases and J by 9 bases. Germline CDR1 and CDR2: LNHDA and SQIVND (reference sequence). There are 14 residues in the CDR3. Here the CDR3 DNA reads TGTGCCAGTAGAGGACAGGGGGCAGGTTCACCCCTCCACTTT. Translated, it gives CASRGQGAGSPLHF.

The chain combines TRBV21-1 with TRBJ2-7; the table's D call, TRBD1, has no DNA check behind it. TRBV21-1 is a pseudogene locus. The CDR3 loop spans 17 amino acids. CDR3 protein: CASSKRPTGGDRYEQYF. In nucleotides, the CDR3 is TGTGCCAGCAGCAAAAGACCGACAGGGGGAGATCGATACGAGCAGTACTTC.

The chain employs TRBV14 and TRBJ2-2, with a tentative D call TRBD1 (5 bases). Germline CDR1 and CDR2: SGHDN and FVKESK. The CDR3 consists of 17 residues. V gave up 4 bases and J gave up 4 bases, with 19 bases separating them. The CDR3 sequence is CASSPTVPGSFTGELFF. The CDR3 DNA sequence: TGTGCCAGCAGCCCGACGGTACCAGGGTCTTTCACCGGGGAGCTGTTTTTT.

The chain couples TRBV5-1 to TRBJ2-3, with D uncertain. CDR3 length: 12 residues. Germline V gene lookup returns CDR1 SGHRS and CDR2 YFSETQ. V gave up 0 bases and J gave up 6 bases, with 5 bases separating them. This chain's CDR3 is CASSLDQDTQYF. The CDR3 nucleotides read TGCGCCAGCAGCTTGGATCAGGATACGCAGTATTTT.

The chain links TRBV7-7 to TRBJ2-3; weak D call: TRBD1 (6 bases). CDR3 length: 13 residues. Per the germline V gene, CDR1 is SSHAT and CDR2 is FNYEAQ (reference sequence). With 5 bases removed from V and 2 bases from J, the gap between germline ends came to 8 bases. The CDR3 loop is CASSTGTTDTQYF. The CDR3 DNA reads TGTGCCAGCAGCACAGGGACCACAGATACGCAGTATTTT.

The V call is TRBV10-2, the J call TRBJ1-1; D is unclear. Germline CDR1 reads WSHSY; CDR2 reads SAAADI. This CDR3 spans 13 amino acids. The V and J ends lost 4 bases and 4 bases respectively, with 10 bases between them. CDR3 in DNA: TGCGCCAGCAGTGTACGATCAGGCACTGAAGCTTTCTTT. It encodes CASSVRSGTEAFF.

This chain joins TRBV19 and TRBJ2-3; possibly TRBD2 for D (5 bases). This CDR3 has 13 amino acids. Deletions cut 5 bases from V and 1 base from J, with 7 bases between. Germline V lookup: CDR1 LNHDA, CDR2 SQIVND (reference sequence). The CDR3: CASSGRGTDTQYF. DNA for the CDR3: TGTGCCAGTAGTGGGCGGGGCACAGATACGCAGTATTTT.

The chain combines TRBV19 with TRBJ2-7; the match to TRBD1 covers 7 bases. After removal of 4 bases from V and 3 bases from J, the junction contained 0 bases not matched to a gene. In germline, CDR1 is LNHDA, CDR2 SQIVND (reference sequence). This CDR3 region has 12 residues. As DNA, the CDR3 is TGTGCCAGTAGTACAGGGGGCTACGAGCAGTACTTC. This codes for CASSTGGYEQYF.

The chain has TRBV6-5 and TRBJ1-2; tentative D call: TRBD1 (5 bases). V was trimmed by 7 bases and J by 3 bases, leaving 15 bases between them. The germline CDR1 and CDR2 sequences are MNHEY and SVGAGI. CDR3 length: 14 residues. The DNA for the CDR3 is TGTGCCAGCACCTCCCGGGGGGAGGACTATGGCTACACCTTC. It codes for CASTSRGEDYGYTF.